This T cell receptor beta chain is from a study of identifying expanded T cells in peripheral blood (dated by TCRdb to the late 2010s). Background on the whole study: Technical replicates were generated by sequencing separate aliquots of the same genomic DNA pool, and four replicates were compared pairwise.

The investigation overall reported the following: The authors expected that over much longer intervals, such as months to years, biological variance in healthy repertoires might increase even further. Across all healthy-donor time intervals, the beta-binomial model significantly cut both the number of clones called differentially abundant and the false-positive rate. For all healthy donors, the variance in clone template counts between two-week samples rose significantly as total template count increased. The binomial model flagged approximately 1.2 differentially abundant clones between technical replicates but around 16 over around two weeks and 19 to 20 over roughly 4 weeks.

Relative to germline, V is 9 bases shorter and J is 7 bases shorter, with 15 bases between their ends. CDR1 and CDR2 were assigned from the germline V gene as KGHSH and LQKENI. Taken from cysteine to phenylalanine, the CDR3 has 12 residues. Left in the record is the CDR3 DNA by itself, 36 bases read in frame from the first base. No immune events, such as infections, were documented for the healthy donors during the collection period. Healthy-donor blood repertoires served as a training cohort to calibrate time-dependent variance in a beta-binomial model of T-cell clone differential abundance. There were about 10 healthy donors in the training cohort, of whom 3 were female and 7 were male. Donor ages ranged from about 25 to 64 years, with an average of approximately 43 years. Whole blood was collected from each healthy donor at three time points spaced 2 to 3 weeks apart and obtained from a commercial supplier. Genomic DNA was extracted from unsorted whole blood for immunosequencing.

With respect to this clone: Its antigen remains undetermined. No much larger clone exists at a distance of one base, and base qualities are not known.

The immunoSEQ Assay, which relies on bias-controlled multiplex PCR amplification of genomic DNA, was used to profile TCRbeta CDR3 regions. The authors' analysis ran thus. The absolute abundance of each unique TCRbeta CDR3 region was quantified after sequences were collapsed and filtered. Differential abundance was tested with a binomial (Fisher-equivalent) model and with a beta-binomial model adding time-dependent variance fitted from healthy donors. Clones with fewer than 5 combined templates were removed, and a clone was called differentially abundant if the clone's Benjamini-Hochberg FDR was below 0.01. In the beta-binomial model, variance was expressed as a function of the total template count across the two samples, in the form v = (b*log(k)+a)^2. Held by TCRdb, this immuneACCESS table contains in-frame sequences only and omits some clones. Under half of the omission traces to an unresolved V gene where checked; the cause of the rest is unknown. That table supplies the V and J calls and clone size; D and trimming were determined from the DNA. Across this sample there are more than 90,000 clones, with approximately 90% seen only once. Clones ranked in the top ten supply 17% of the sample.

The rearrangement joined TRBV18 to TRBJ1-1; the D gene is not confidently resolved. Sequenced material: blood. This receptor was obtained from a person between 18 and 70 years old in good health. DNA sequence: TGTGCCAGTTCAGTTACGGGAGTTGAAGCTTTCTTT. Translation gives CASSVTGVEAFF.